The rows below give T cell receptor beta chains drawn from one sample of a study of early T cells in non-severe SARS-CoV-2 infection. TCRdb independently ran MiXCR on the 5' RACE reads; one entry per CDR3 protein. The table records about 40,000 distinct CDR3 sequences, around 4.5% of them present only once. The sequencing sample was made of whole blood. These TCRs come from an adult who was a healthcare worker with PCR-confirmed SARS-CoV-2 infection or an uninfected control (not recorded which). Each CDR3 is given with its conserved first and last residue. The D gene is left open where the match is weak. The size entry is marked missing in some rows and otherwise reads once, few, many or a size class.

J: TRBJ2-7
size: few
V: TRBV9
length: 13
D: TRBD2
CDR3: CASSPGTSGEQYF
DNA: TGTGCCAGCAGCCCAGGGACTAGCGGCGAGCAGTACTTC

J: TRBJ2-1
size: many
V: TRBV2
length: 13
D: NA
CDR3: CASTTRSYNEQFF
DNA: TGTGCCAGCACGACTAGATCCTACAATGAGCAGTTCTTC

J: TRBJ1-4
size: NA
V: TRBV18
length: 11
D: TRBD1
CDR3: CASSGDRKLFF
DNA: TGTGCCAGCTCCGGGGACAGAAAACTGTTTTTT

J: TRBJ1-1
size: many
V: TRBV12-3/TRBV12-4
length: 12
D: NA
CDR3: CASSLRGTEAFF
DNA: TGTGCCAGCAGTTTGAGGGGGACTGAAGCTTTCTTT

J: TRBJ1-3
size: few
V: TRBV7-6
length: 17
D: NA
CDR3: CASSPEVSARPGNTIYF
DNA: TGTGCCAGCAGCCCAGAGGTATCGGCCCGTCCTGGAAACACCATATATTTT

J: TRBJ1-6
size: many
V: TRBV6-1
length: 14
D: NA
CDR3: CASNPLTENSPLHF
DNA: TGTGCCAGCAATCCTCTAACGGAGAATTCACCCCTCCACTTT

J: TRBJ2-2
size: many
V: TRBV7-9
length: 17
D: NA
CDR3: CASSLGRQALNTGELFF
DNA: TGTGCCAGCAGCTTAGGAAGACAGGCTTTGAACACCGGGGAGCTGTTTTTT

J: TRBJ1-4
size: NA
V: TRBV3-1
length: 16
D: TRBD1
CDR3: CASSLTGGNRNEKLFF
DNA: TGTGCCAGCAGCCTAACAGGGGGCAACAGGAATGAAAAACTGTTTTTT

J: TRBJ2-1
size: many
V: TRBV11-2
length: 14
D: NA
CDR3: CASSLVPMWDPPFF
DNA: TGTGCCAGCAGCTTAGTTCCCATGTGGGACCCACCGTTCTTC

J: TRBJ2-7
size: NA
V: TRBV20-1
length: 13
D: NA
CDR3: CSARVPSTYEQYF
DNA: TGCAGTGCTAGAGTCCCTAGTACCTACGAGCAGTACTTC

J: TRBJ1-1
size: once
V: TRBV12-3/TRBV12-4
length: 14
D: TRBD1
CDR3: CASSPTGLNTEAFF
DNA: TGTGCCAGCAGTCCGACAGGGTTGAACACTGAAGCTTTCTTT

J: TRBJ2-7
size: NA
V: TRBV5-1
length: 15
D: NA
CDR3: CASSGGTLNSYEQYF
DNA: TGCGCCAGCAGCGGCGGGACGCTCAACTCCTACGAGCAGTACTTC

J: TRBJ1-2
size: many
V: TRBV4-1
length: 12
D: NA
CDR3: CASSQDTGSYTF
DNA: TGCGCCAGCAGCCAAGATACAGGGAGCTACACCTTC

J: TRBJ2-1
size: many
V: TRBV30
length: 13
D: NA
CDR3: CAWSDRGYNEQFF
DNA: TGTGCCTGGAGCGACCGGGGGTACAATGAGCAGTTCTTC

J: TRBJ2-7
size: many
V: TRBV11-2
length: 14
D: NA
CDR3: CASRRSGTRYEQYF
DNA: TGTGCCAGCAGAAGATCCGGGACACGCTACGAGCAGTACTTC

J: TRBJ2-3
size: many
V: TRBV19
length: 15
D: NA
CDR3: CASRRQAYGTDTQYF
DNA: TGTGCCAGCCGTCGACAGGCGTATGGCACAGATACGCAGTATTTT

J: TRBJ1-1
size: many
V: TRBV7-6
length: 14
D: NA
CDR3: CASSFQGLNTEAFF
DNA: TGTGCCAGCAGCTTCCAGGGTCTGAACACTGAAGCTTTCTTT

J: TRBJ2-2
size: NA
V: TRBV2
length: 12
D: NA
CDR3: CASSEGHGELFF
DNA: TGTGCCAGCAGTGAGGGTCACGGGGAGCTGTTTTTT

J: TRBJ1-2
size: many
V: TRBV7-2
length: 15
D: TRBD1
CDR3: CASSHARGQGFGYTF
DNA: TGTGCCAGCAGTCATGCCCGCGGACAGGGTTTTGGCTACACCTTC

J: TRBJ2-1
size: few
V: TRBV4-1
length: 16
D: TRBD2
CDR3: CASSQDERGGYNEQFF
DNA: TGCGCCAGCAGCCAAGATGAGCGGGGGGGATACAATGAGCAGTTCTTC

J: TRBJ1-2
size: few
V: TRBV7-9
length: 13
D: NA
CDR3: CASSPIDLHGYTF
DNA: TGTGCCAGCAGCCCCATCGACCTACATGGCTACACCTTC

J: TRBJ2-2
size: NA
V: TRBV24-1
length: 15
D: NA
CDR3: CATSAGAGYTGELFF
DNA: TGTGCCACCAGTGCCGGGGCGGGGTACACCGGGGAGCTGTTTTTT

J: TRBJ1-1
size: few
V: TRBV29-1
length: 11
D: NA
CDR3: CSASQGTEAFF
DNA: TGCAGCGCAAGCCAGGGAACTGAAGCTTTCTTT

J: TRBJ2-7
size: many
V: TRBV6-6
length: 13
D: NA
CDR3: CASSYRGTYEQYF
DNA: TGTGCCAGCAGTTACAGGGGAACCTACGAGCAGTACTTC

J: TRBJ2-7
size: many
V: TRBV7-2
length: 13
D: TRBD1
CDR3: CASTPSGQYEQYF
DNA: TGTGCCAGCACCCCCTCGGGACAGTACGAGCAGTACTTC

J: TRBJ2-7
size: NA
V: TRBV28
length: 13
D: NA
CDR3: CASILGRTHEQYF
DNA: TGTGCCAGCATCCTTGGGAGGACGCACGAGCAGTACTTC

J: TRBJ2-6
size: many
V: TRBV6-1
length: 15
D: NA
CDR3: CASSEELAGANVLTF
DNA: TGTGCCAGCAGTGAAGAACTAGCTGGGGCCAACGTCCTGACTTTC

J: TRBJ2-6
size: few
V: TRBV7-9
length: 19
D: TRBD1
CDR3: CASSLLGQGFSSGANVLTF
DNA: TGTGCCAGCAGCCTGCTCGGACAGGGGTTTTCCTCTGGGGCCAACGTCCTGACTTTC

J: TRBJ2-7
size: few
V: TRBV12-2
length: 19
D: NA
CDR3: CASRLGTSGRPTFSYEQYF
DNA: TGTGCAAGTCGCTTAGGGACTAGCGGGAGACCTACCTTCTCCTACGAGCAGTACTTC

J: TRBJ1-1
size: many
V: TRBV5-1
length: 14
D: NA
CDR3: CASSKGMMNTEAFF
DNA: TGCGCCAGCAGCAAGGGGATGATGAACACTGAAGCTTTCTTT

J: TRBJ1-2
size: many
V: TRBV28
length: 14
D: NA
CDR3: CASSSPGRNYGYTF
DNA: TGTGCCAGCAGTTCCCCGGGCAGGAACTATGGCTACACCTTC

J: TRBJ1-5
size: medium-sized
V: TRBV6-1
length: 14
D: TRBD1
CDR3: CASRDRGLEQPQHF
DNA: TGTGCCAGCAGAGACAGGGGGCTTGAACAGCCCCAGCATTTT

J: TRBJ2-1
size: many
V: TRBV12-3/TRBV12-4
length: 10
D: NA
CDR3: CASSFYEQFF
DNA: TGTGCCAGCAGTTTTTATGAGCAGTTCTTC

J: TRBJ1-2
size: few
V: TRBV4-1
length: 16
D: TRBD1
CDR3: CASSRGQGGSNYGYTF
DNA: TGCGCCAGCAGCCGGGGACAGGGCGGGTCTAACTATGGCTACACCTTC

J: TRBJ2-5
size: many
V: TRBV4-1
length: 16
D: TRBD2
CDR3: CASSQDASGSLETQYF
DNA: TGCGCCAGCAGCCAAGATGCTAGCGGGAGTTTAGAGACCCAGTACTTC

J: TRBJ1-5
size: many
V: TRBV12-3/TRBV12-4
length: 15
D: TRBD1
CDR3: CASSPGQISNQPQHF
DNA: TGTGCCAGCAGTCCGGGACAGATTAGCAATCAGCCCCAGCATTTT

J: TRBJ1-6
size: many
V: TRBV7-9
length: 13
D: NA
CDR3: CASAGGGPSPLHF
DNA: TGTGCCAGCGCCGGCGGGGGGCCTTCACCCCTCCACTTT

J: TRBJ1-1
size: many
V: TRBV6-6
length: 13
D: NA
CDR3: CASSRRANTEAFF
DNA: TGTGCCAGCAGTCGCCGGGCGAACACTGAAGCTTTCTTT

J: TRBJ2-1
size: few
V: TRBV20-1
length: 15
D: NA
CDR3: CSARGLAISYNEQFF
DNA: TGCAGTGCTAGAGGTCTAGCGATCTCCTACAATGAGCAGTTCTTC

J: TRBJ1-2
size: NA
V: TRBV18
length: 15
D: NA
CDR3: CASSPAAVANYGYTF
DNA: TGTGCCAGCTCCCCGGCGGCGGTCGCTAACTATGGCTACACCTTC

J: TRBJ2-7
size: NA
V: TRBV15
length: 12
D: NA
CDR3: CATSTQGYEQYF
DNA: TGTGCCACCAGCACGCAGGGCTACGAGCAGTACTTC

J: TRBJ2-5
size: NA
V: TRBV18
length: 13
D: NA
CDR3: CASSSQAPETQYF
DNA: TGTGCCAGCTCATCGCAGGCCCCAGAGACCCAGTACTTC

J: TRBJ2-7
size: many
V: TRBV15
length: 14
D: NA
CDR3: CATSRDKGSYEQYF
DNA: TGTGCCACCAGCCGGGACAAGGGATCCTACGAGCAGTACTTC